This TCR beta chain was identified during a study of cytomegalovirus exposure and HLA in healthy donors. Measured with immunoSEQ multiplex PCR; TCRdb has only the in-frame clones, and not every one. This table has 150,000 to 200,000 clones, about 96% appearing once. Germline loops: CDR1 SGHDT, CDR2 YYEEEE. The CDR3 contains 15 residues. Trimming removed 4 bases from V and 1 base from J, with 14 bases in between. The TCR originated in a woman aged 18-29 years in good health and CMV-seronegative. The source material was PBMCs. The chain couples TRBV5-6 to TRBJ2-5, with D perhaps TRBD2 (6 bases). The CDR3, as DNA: TGTGCCAGCAGCCCCTCTGCGGGGAGCCAAGAGACCCAGTACTTC. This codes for CASSPSAGSQETQYF.